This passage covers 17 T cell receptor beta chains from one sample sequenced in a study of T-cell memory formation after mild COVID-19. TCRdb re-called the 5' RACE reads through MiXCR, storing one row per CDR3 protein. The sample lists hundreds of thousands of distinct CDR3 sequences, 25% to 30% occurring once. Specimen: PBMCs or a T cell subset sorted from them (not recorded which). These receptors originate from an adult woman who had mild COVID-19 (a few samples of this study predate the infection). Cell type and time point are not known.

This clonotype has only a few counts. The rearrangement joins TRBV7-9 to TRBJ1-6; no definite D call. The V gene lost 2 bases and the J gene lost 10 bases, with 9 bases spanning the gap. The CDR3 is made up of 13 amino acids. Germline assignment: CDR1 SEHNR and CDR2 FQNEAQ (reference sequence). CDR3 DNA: TGTGCCAGCAGCTTACGGGAGTCATCACCCCTCCACTTT. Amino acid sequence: CASSLRESSPLHF.

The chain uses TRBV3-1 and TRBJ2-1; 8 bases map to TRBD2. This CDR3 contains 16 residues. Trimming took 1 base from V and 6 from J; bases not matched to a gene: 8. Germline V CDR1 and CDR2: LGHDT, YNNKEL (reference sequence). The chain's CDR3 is CASSQVPSGGPNEQFF. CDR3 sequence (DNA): TGTGCCAGCAGCCAAGTTCCCAGCGGGGGTCCCAATGAGCAGTTCTTC.

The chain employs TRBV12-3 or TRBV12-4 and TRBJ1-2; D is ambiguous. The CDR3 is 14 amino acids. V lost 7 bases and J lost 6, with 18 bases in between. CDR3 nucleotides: TGTGCCAGCACCAAGGGCGTGGCGGGTGATGGCTACACCTTC. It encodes CASTKGVAGDGYTF.

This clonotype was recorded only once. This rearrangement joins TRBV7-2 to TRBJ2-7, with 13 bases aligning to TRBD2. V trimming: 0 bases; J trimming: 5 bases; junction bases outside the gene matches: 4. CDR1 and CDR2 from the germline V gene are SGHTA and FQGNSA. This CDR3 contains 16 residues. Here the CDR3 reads CASSLALAGGQNEQYF. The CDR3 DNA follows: TGTGCCAGCAGCTTAGCACTAGCGGGAGGGCAGAACGAGCAGTACTTC. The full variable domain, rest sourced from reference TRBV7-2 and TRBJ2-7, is GAGVSQSPSNKVTEKGKDVELRCDPISGHTALYWYRQSLGQGLEFLIYFQGNSAPDKSGLPSDRFSAERTGGSVSTLTIQRTQQEDSAVYLCASSLALAGGQNEQYFGPGTRLTVT.

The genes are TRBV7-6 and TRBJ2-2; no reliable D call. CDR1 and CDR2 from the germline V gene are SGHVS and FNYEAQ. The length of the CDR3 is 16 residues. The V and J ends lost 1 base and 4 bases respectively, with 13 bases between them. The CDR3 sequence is CASSLGGQARTGELFF. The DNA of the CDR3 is TGTGCCAGCAGCTTAGGAGGCCAGGCCCGCACCGGGGAGCTGTTTTTT.

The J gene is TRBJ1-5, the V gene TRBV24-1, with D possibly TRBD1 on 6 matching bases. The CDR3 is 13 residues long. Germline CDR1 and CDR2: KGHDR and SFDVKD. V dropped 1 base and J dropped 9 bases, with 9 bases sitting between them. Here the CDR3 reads CATSDFEGGPQHF. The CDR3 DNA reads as TGTGCCACCAGTGATTTCGAGGGGGGGCCCCAGCATTTT.

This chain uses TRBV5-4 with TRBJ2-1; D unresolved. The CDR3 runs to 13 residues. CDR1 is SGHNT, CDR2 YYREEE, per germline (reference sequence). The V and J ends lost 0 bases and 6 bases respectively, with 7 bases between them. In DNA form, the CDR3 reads TGTGCCAGCAGCTTGGTTCAGGCCAATGAGCAGTTCTTC. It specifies CASSLVQANEQFF.

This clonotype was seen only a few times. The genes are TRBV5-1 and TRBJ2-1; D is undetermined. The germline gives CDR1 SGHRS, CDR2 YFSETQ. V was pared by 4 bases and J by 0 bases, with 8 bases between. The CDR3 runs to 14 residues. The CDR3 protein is CASSLYSSYNEQFF. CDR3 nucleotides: TGCGCCAGCAGCCTTTACAGCTCCTACAATGAGCAGTTCTTC.

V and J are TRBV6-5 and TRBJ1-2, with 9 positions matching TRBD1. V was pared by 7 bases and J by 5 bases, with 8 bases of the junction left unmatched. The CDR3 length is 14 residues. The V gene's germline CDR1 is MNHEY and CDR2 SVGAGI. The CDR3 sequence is CASNPTGGGYGYTF. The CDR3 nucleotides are TGTGCCAGCAATCCGACAGGGGGAGGGTATGGCTACACCTTC.

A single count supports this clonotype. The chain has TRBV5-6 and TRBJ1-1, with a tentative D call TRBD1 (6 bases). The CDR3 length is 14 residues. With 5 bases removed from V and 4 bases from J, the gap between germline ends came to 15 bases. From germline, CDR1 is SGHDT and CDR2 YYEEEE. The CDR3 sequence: CASRGRGRGTEAFF. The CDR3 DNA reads TGTGCCAGCAGGGGGCGGGGGCGCGGCACTGAAGCTTTCTTT.

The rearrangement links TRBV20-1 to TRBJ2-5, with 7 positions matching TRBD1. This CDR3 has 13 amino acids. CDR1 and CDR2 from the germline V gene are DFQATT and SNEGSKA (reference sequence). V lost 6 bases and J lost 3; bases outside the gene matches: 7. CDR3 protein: CSAPSTGEETQYF. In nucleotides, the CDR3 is TGCAGTGCACCAAGCACAGGGGAAGAGACCCAGTACTTC.

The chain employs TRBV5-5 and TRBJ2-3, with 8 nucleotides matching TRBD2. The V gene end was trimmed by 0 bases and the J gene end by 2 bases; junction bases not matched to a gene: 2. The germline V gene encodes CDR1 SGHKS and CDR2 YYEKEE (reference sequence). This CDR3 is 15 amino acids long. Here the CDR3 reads CASSLEAGVTDTQYF. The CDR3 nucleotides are TGTGCCAGCAGCTTGGAAGCGGGGGTCACAGATACGCAGTATTTT.

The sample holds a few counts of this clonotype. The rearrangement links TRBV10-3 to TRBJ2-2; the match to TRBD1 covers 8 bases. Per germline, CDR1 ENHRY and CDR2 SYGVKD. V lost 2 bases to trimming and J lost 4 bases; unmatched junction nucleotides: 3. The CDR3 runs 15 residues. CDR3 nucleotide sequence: TGTGCCATCAGTGAGGGACAGGGTGCCACCGGGGAGCTGTTTTTT. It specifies CAISEGQGATGELFF.

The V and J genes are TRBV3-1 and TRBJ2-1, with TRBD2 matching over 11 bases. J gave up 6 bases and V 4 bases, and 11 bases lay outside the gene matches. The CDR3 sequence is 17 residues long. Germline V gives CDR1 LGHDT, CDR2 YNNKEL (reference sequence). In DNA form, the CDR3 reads TGTGCCAGCAGCCGAACTAGCGGGGGCCCCCTTGGCAATGAGCAGTTCTTC. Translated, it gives CASSRTSGGPLGNEQFF.

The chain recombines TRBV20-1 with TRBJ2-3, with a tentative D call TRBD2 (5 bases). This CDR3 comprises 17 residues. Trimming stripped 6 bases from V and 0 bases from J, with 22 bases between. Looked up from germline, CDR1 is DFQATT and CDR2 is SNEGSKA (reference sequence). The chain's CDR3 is CSAPTASGIKSTDTQYF. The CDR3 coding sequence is TGCAGTGCACCCACAGCTTCGGGGATTAAAAGCACAGATACGCAGTATTTT.

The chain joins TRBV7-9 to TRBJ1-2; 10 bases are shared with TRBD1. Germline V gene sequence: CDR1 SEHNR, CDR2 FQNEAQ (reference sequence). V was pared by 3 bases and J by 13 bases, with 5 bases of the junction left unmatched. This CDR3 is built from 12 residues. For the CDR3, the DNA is TGTGCCAGCAGCTTTTCGGACAGGGGGTCCACCTTC. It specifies CASSFSDRGSTF.

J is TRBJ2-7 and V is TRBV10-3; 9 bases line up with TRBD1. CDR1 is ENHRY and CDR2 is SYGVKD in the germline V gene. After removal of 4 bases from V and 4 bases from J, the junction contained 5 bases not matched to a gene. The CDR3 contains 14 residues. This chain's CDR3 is CAISGPDRGYEQYF. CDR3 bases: TGTGCCATCAGTGGCCCGGACAGGGGTTACGAGCAGTACTTC.